Listed below are T cell receptor beta chains from one sample, sequenced in a study of blood T cell repertoires in COVID-19. The protocol was immunoSEQ multiplex PCR, while the TCRdb copy is restricted to in-frame clones and leaves out a portion. This sample has roughly 250,000 clones; roughly nine tenths occur once, and the top ten carry approximately 12%. Sequenced: peripheral blood. The receptors derive from a woman aged 25 to 39 with COVID-19, enrolled during active disease. CDR3s include the opening cysteine and the closing phenylalanine or tryptophan.

v_gene: TRBV2
j_gene: TRBJ1-2
CDR3aa: CASSGGDRGIYGGYTF

v_gene: TRBV27
j_gene: TRBJ1-1
CDR3aa: CASRSGFSGNTEAFF

v_gene: TRBV4-1
j_gene: TRBJ2-7
CDR3aa: CASSPRGTYEQYF

v_gene: TRBV15
j_gene: TRBJ2-1
CDR3aa: CATSRDRALGGEQFF

v_gene: TRBV12-3/TRBV12-4
j_gene: TRBJ1-1
CDR3aa: CASRSRVYTEAFF

v_gene: TRBV11-3
j_gene: TRBJ2-2
CDR3aa: CASSQMQGYTGELFF

v_gene: TRBV5-6
j_gene: TRBJ2-3
CDR3aa: CASSLWQASTDTQYF

v_gene: TRBV18
j_gene: TRBJ1-6
CDR3aa: CASSPKLQGRMAGSPLHF

v_gene: TRBV6-1
j_gene: TRBJ2-5
CDR3aa: CASSEAGTGEQETQYF

v_gene: TRBV29-1
j_gene: TRBJ2-1
CDR3aa: CSVEGSGGFDNEQFF

v_gene: TRBV7-9
j_gene: TRBJ2-7
CDR3aa: CASSQGMDHEQYF

v_gene: TRBV12-3/TRBV12-4
j_gene: TRBJ2-1
CDR3aa: CASKGAYNEQFF

v_gene: TRBV6-5
j_gene: TRBJ1-4
CDR3aa: CASSRQGEEKLFF

v_gene: TRBV18
j_gene: TRBJ2-7
CDR3aa: CASSPSQGIYEQYF

v_gene: TRBV6-4
j_gene: TRBJ2-7
CDR3aa: CASSGYSRTAPYEQYF